This TCR beta chain was profiled in a study of a mutant IDH1 vaccine in newly diagnosed glioma. Study details: In some groups vaccination began 4-6 weeks post-radiotherapy; others received it with temozolomide. Treated individuals were approximately 62% male and around 40% female, averaging roughly 39 years of age. Earlier care involved radiotherapy, temozolomide, or both, and the majority received both. At week 47 came visit V13, while visit V12 had come at week 35.

Described time point: week 35, safety follow-up. Alongside topical imiquimod, each dose of vaccine comprised 300 ug of mutant IDH1 20-mer peptide. Clones were read by immunoSEQ multiplex PCR, and TCRdb kept only the in-frame ones, dropping some. Found here are tens of thousands of clones, 80% to 85% of them singletons; the top ten hold over 3.5%. The V segment lost 3 bases and the J segment 2 bases; nucleotides outside the gene matches: 4. The germline V gene has CDR1 SGHVS and CDR2 FNYEAQ. CDR3 length: 15 residues. As for this clone: Its antigen is undetermined.

This sequence was found in a man aged 25-45 years with glioma. The specimen was PBMCs, collected from a glioma patient whose treatment included an IDH1 peptide vaccine. The V and J genes are TRBV7-6 and TRBJ2-7; 10 nucleotides match TRBD1. CDR3 amino acids: CASSFGQGVTYEQYF. The CDR3 region has the DNA TGTGCCAGCAGCTTCGGACAGGGGGTAACCTACGAGCAGTACTTC.